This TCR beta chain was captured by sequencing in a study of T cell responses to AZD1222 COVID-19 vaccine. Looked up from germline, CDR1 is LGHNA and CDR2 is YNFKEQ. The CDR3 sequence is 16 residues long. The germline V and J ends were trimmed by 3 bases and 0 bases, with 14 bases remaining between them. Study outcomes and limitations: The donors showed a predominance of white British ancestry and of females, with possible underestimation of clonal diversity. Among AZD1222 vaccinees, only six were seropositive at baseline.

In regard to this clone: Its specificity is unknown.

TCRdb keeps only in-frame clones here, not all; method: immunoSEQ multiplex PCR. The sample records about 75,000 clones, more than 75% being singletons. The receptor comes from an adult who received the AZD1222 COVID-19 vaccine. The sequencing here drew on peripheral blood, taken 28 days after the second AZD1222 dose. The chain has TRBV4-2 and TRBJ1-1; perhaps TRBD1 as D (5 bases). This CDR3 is CASSHTRGRMNTEAFF. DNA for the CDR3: TGTGCCAGCAGCCATACCCGGGGGAGAATGAACACTGAAGCTTTCTTT.